The 9 T cell receptor beta chains below were found in one sample sequenced in a study of CD8+CD57+ T cells in acquired aplastic anemia. TCR beta VDJ and CDR3 were profiled, and genomic DNA was the template. TCRdb re-derived calls from the reads in MiXCR, one entry per CDR3 protein. The sample has 400,000 to 600,000 distinct CDR3 sequences; roughly 34% are singletons. Sequenced patients had shown CD8+CD57+ cell expansion by flow cytometry. Sequenced input: sorted CD4+, CD8+, or CD8+CD57+ T cells (not recorded which) from PBMCs. The receptors come from a human donor with aplastic anemia.

This clonotype was detected only once. A much bigger clone sits one base away, suggesting this may be a read error. This chain joins TRBV7-8 and TRBJ1-5; 10 bases agree with TRBD1. The CDR3 extends over 14 amino acids. Germline trimming cut 5 bases from V and 9 bases from J; bases unmatched to any gene: 7. Germline lookup yields CDR1 SGHVS and CDR2 FQNEAQ. This CDR3 is CASSTRTGGRPQHF. The CDR3 DNA sequence: TGTGCCAGCAGCACCCGGACAGGGGGACGGCCCCAGCATTTT.

This clonotype showed up just a few times. The chain has TRBV9 and TRBJ2-1, with 15 bases fitting TRBD2. CDR1 is SGDLS, CDR2 YYNGEE, per germline. The CDR3 extends over 15 amino acids. With V trimmed by 0 bases and J by 12 bases, 4 bases remained unmatched. The CDR3 DNA reads TGTGCCAGCAGCGTAGAACCGGGACTAGCGGGGGGGCAGTTCTTC. Translating it yields CASSVEPGLAGGQFF.

This clonotype was observed a handful of times. The chain recombines TRBV19 with TRBJ2-2; 10 bases fit TRBD2. The CDR3 has 17 amino acids. From germline, CDR1 is LNHDA and CDR2 SQIVND (reference sequence). V trimming: 6 bases; J trimming: 0 bases; junction bases outside the gene matches: 7. The CDR3 loop is CASSLLGTSANTGELFF. In nucleotides, the CDR3 is TGTGCCAGTAGCCTATTAGGGACTAGCGCGAACACCGGGGAGCTGTTTTTT.

This clonotype came up a few times. The chain links TRBV6-1 to TRBJ1-2, with a tentative D call TRBD1 (6 bases). The CDR3 contains 16 residues. CDR1 is MNHNS, CDR2 SASEGT, per germline. The ends were cut back, 5 bases at V and 2 bases at J, with 18 bases in the middle. DNA of the CDR3: TGTGCCAGCAGTCCCGAGGGGGGTCATTCCAACTATGGCTACACCTTC. Translated: CASSPEGGHSNYGYTF.

The gene calls are TRBV5-6 and TRBJ1-1; D unresolved. CDR3 size: 15 residues. Per germline, CDR1 SGHDT and CDR2 YYEEEE. Trimming left V 7 bases short and J 6 bases short, with 22 bases between. CDR3 DNA sequence: TGTGCCAGCCGTAACCGGGCTCTCGTCTCCCCTGAAGCTTTCTTT. Translated: CASRNRALVSPEAFF.

This clonotype was counted ten times or more. The rearrangement links TRBV30 to TRBJ1-2, with D unclear. Deletions cut 5 bases from V and 4 bases from J, with 2 bases between. CDR3 length: 9 amino acids. CDR1 and CDR2 from the germline V gene are GTSNPN and SVGIG (reference sequence). The CDR3 bases are TGTGCCTGGGGCTATGGCTACACCTTC. It specifies CAWGYGYTF. Full variable domain (remainder filled in from reference TRBV30 and TRBJ1-2): SQTIHQWPATLVQPVGSPLSLECTVEGTSNPNLYWYRQAAGRGLQLLFYSVGIGQISSEVPQNLSASRPQDRQFILSSKKLLLSDSGFYLCAWGYGYTFGSGTRLTVV.

This clonotype was seen more than once but under ten times. This rearrangement joins TRBV11-2 to TRBJ1-5; D might be TRBD1 (5 bases). V shed 1 base and J shed 2 bases, with 21 bases lying between them. Germline lookup yields CDR1 SGHAT and CDR2 FQNNGV. The CDR3 sequence is 19 residues long. The DNA for the CDR3 is TGTGCCAGCAGCTTAGTCGGGCTGCGGGCAGGGATTGGCAATCAGCCCCAGCATTTT. Its protein is CASSLVGLRAGIGNQPQHF.

Worth noting for this clonotype: Just one base apart from a much larger clone, this may be a read error. The chain is built from TRBV24-1 and TRBJ2-2; 7 bases align to TRBD1. The CDR3 totals 16 residues. V lost 3 bases, J lost 6 bases, and 9 bases stayed unmatched. CDR1 and CDR2 from the germline V gene are KGHDR and SFDVKD. The chain's CDR3 is CATSDPVTGFAGELFF. The CDR3 nucleotides read TGTGCCACCAGTGATCCCGTGACAGGGTTCGCCGGGGAGCTGTTTTTT.

In its sample, this clonotype was seen once. The chain links TRBV2 to TRBJ1-4; D might be TRBD1 (5 bases). Germline V lookup: CDR1 SNHLY, CDR2 FYNNEI. The CDR3 extends over 15 amino acids. The V end was cut by 6 bases, the J end by 6 bases, with 17 bases between. This CDR3 reads CASSQDRGTHEKLFF. In DNA, the CDR3 is TGTGCCAGCAGCCAAGATCGCGGGACTCATGAAAAACTGTTTTTT.